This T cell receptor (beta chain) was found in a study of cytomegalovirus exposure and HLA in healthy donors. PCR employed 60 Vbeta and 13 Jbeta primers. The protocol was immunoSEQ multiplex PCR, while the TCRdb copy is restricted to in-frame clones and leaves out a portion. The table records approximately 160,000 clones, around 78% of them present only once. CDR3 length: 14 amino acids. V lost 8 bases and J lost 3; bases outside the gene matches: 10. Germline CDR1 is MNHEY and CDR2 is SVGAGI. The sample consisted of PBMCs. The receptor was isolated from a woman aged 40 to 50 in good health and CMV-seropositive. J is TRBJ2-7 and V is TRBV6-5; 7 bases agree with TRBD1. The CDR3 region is CASGRTGRIYEQYF. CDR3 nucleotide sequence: TGTGCCAGCGGACGGACAGGCAGGATCTACGAGCAGTACTTC.